The rows below give T cell receptor beta chains drawn from one sample of a study of Ad26.COV2.S vaccination and SARS-CoV-2 variants. The assay was immunoSEQ multiplex PCR, and TCRdb's table has in-frame clones only and misses some. The profile covers fewer than 900,000 clones, with around 90% appearing a single time and about 1.5% taken by the ten largest. The sample consisted of peripheral blood, taken in a trial of Ad26.COV2.S vaccine versus placebo. The receptors were gathered from a person aged 18-60 years who received the Ad26.COV2.S COVID-19 vaccine or a placebo. Each CDR3 is given with its conserved first and last residue. A D gene is named only where the DNA matches it firmly. Clone size is not always given. Where it is, it says once, few, many or a class for expanded clones.

j_call: TRBJ1-4; clone_size: once; d_call: TRBD1; v_call: TRBV7-9; cdr3_aa: CASSPSDREANEKLFF; cdr3_nt: TGTGCCAGCAGCCCTAGTGACAGGGAGGCTAATGAAAAACTGTTTTTT
j_call: TRBJ1-2; clone_size: NA; d_call: NA; v_call: TRBV27; cdr3_aa: CASSLSGGGSAYGYTF; cdr3_nt: TGTGCCAGCAGTTTATCGGGTGGAGGGTCTGCCTATGGCTACACCTTC
j_call: TRBJ1-4; clone_size: NA; d_call: NA; v_call: TRBV19; cdr3_aa: CASSIPARREKLFF; cdr3_nt: TGTGCCAGTAGTATCCCCGCCCGCCGGGAAAAACTGTTTTTT
j_call: TRBJ1-6; clone_size: few; d_call: TRBD1; v_call: TRBV4-3; cdr3_aa: CASSLGTGVNSPLHF; cdr3_nt: TGCGCCAGCAGCTTGGGAACAGGGGTGAATTCACCCCTCCACTTT
j_call: TRBJ2-1; clone_size: NA; d_call: NA; v_call: TRBV11-3; cdr3_aa: CASSLVASSGEQFF; cdr3_nt: TGTGCCAGCAGCTTAGTTGCTAGCTCCGGTGAGCAGTTCTTC
j_call: TRBJ2-3; clone_size: NA; d_call: TRBD1; v_call: TRBV6-4; cdr3_aa: CASRRGPGTDTQYF; cdr3_nt: TGTGCCAGCAGGAGGGGGCCGGGCACAGATACGCAGTATTTT
j_call: TRBJ2-7; clone_size: NA; d_call: TRBD2; v_call: TRBV6-6; cdr3_aa: CASTGTSGSYEQYF; cdr3_nt: TGTGCCAGCACCGGGACTAGCGGGAGCTACGAGCAGTACTTC
j_call: TRBJ2-1; clone_size: NA; d_call: NA; v_call: TRBV7-8; cdr3_aa: CASSSGGRVNEQFF; cdr3_nt: TGTGCCAGCAGCTCGGGGGGCCGGGTGAATGAGCAGTTCTTC
j_call: TRBJ2-1; clone_size: NA; d_call: NA; v_call: TRBV5-1; cdr3_aa: CASSFRVGYNEQFF; cdr3_nt: TGCGCCAGCAGCTTCAGGGTAGGATACAATGAGCAGTTCTTC
j_call: TRBJ2-1; clone_size: NA; d_call: TRBD2; v_call: TRBV5-6; cdr3_aa: CASSSLQASGRANEQFF; cdr3_nt: TGTGCCAGCAGCTCCCTCCAAGCTAGCGGGAGGGCCAATGAGCAGTTCTTC
j_call: TRBJ1-5; clone_size: few; d_call: TRBD1; v_call: TRBV6-5; cdr3_aa: CASSLGQGGNQPQHF; cdr3_nt: TGTGCCAGCAGTTTGGGACAGGGAGGCAATCAGCCCCAGCATTTT
j_call: TRBJ2-2; clone_size: NA; d_call: NA; v_call: TRBV21-1; cdr3_aa: CASSKQGGAGELFF; cdr3_nt: TGTGCCAGCAGCAAACAGGGGGGCGCCGGGGAGCTGTTTTTT
j_call: TRBJ2-3; clone_size: NA; d_call: NA; v_call: TRBV7-2; cdr3_aa: CASSLESRDTQYF; cdr3_nt: TGTGCCAGCAGCCTAGAAAGTAGAGATACGCAGTATTTT
j_call: TRBJ1-1; clone_size: NA; d_call: NA; v_call: TRBV6-5; cdr3_aa: CASSYPGAMNTEAFF; cdr3_nt: TGTGCCAGCAGCTACCCAGGGGCCATGAACACTGAAGCTTTCTTT